This TCR beta chain was sequenced during a study of regulatory dendritic cells for organ transplantation. Study-level findings and limits: Considerable individual heterogeneity was seen in alloreactive memory CD8+ T cells. Memory CD8+ clonal expansion seemed more limited with regulatory than mature dendritic cells.

Turning to this clone: The antigen is undetermined.

FACS sorted CD4+ or CD8+ T cells into CD45RA+ naive and CD45RO+ memory. Looked up from germline, CDR1 is WNHNN and CDR2 is SYGVQD (reference sequence). The CDR3 sequence is 14 residues long. The V gene lost 8 bases and the J gene lost 1 base, with 14 bases spanning the gap. Assay used: immunoSEQ multiplex PCR; TCRdb lists only in-frame clones, some missing. Among tens of thousands of clones listed, under 90% were seen once. The sequence derives from a human donor in good health. Sequencing input: naive CD8+ T cells from blood. Subset noted: CD45RA+ naive T cells. The chain combines TRBV10-1 with TRBJ2-5; TRBD2 might be the D (5 bases). The CDR3 DNA follows: TGCGCCAGCGAAGTCCCGAGCGGCCAAGAGACCCAGTACTTC. Amino acid sequence: CASEVPSGQETQYF.